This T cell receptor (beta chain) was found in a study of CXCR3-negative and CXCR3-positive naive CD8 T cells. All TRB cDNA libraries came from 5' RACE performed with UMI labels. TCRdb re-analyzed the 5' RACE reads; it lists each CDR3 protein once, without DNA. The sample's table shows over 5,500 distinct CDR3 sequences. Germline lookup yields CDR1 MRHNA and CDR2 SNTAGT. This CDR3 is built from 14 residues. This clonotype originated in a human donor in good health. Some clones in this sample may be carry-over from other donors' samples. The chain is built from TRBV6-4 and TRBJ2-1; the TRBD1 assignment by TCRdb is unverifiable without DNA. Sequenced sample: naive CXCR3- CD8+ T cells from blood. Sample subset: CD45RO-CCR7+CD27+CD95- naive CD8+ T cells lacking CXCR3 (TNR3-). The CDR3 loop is CASSDSKGDREQFF.